These 13 T cell receptor beta chains originate from one sample sequenced in a study of T cell repertoires in cytomegalovirus infection. The antigens these receptors bind are not known. TCRdb recomputed calls from the reads with MiXCR, one row per CDR3 protein. The sample records about 74,000 distinct CDR3 sequences, under 30% being singletons. Specimen: CD8+ T cells from cultured PBMCs, collected from culture after CMV antigen stimulation. Receptor source: a human donor in good health (CMV status not recorded). Some clones in this sample may be carry-over from other donors' samples.

This clonotype was seen at least ten times. The V and J genes are TRBV19 and TRBJ2-1, with D perhaps assigned TRBD1 or TRBD2 (5 bases each). The CDR3 runs to 14 residues. Germline V gene lookup returns CDR1 LNHDA and CDR2 SQIVND (reference sequence). V was cut by 6 bases and J by 0 bases, with 9 bases left in between. CDR3 loop: CASSGAPSYNEQFF. In DNA form, the CDR3 reads TGTGCCAGTAGCGGGGCTCCCTCCTACAATGAGCAGTTCTTC.

This clonotype was observed a few times. The chain uses TRBV11-2 and TRBJ2-7; 9 nucleotides agree with TRBD1. Germline values: CDR1 SGHAT, CDR2 FQNNGV. Trimming cost V 5 bases and J 3 bases; bases outside gene matches: 5. The CDR3 is 14 residues long. CDR3 residues: CASSQGQGGYEQYF. The CDR3 DNA follows: TGTGCCAGCAGCCAGGGACAGGGAGGCTACGAGCAGTACTTC.

This clonotype was recorded many times. The CDR3 here is CASSLVGQNSGNTIYF. The CDR3 DNA sequence: TGTGCCAGCAGCTTGGTGGGACAGAACTCTGGAAACACCATATATTTT. The chain couples TRBV5-6 to TRBJ1-3; 7 bases line up with TRBD1. The V gene's germline CDR1 is SGHDT and CDR2 YYEEEE. The trim removed 0 bases at V and 0 bases at J, leaving 3 bases unmatched. The CDR3 contains 16 residues.

This clonotype was seen at least ten times. This chain links TRBV7-8 with TRBJ2-7; possible D gene TRBD1, 7 bases. The CDR3 loop spans 15 amino acids. The germline gives CDR1 SGHVS, CDR2 FQNEAQ. Trimming removed 3 bases at V and 3 bases at J, with 15 bases between. In nucleotides, the CDR3 is TGTGCCAGCAGCTTGTGGGGCGGGGACAGCTACGAGCAGTACTTC. Protein: CASSLWGGDSYEQYF. Drawing the rest from reference TRBV7-8 and TRBJ2-7, the complete variable domain is GAGVSQSPRYKVAKRGQDVALRCDPISGHVSLFWYQQALGQGPEFLTYFQNEAQLDKSGLPSDRFFAERPEGSVSTLKIQRTQQEDSAVYLCASSLWGGDSYEQYFGPGTRLTVT.

The chain employs TRBV6-1 and TRBJ1-5; D possibly corresponds to TRBD1 (5 bases). V lost 1 base, J lost 4 bases, and 11 bases lay in between. The CDR3 totals 15 residues. The V gene's germline CDR1 is MNHNS and CDR2 SASEGT. The CDR3 sequence: CASSEVGGINQPQHF. The DNA for the CDR3 is TGTGCCAGCAGTGAAGTGGGGGGGATAAATCAGCCCCAGCATTTT.

This clonotype was counted a few times. The chain uses TRBV25-1 and TRBJ2-1; 9 bases match TRBD2. The CDR3 contains 15 residues. V gave up 5 bases and J gave up 9 bases; unmatched junction bases: 11. Germline loops: CDR1 MGHDK, CDR2 SYGVNS. As DNA, the CDR3 is TGTGCCAGCAGTCCGCCGGGACTAGCTTTTGGTGAGCAGTTCTTC. Its protein product is CASSPPGLAFGEQFF. Looking up the rest from reference TRBV25-1 and TRBJ2-1 gives the full variable domain: EADIYQTPRYLVIGTGKKITLECSQTMGHDKMYWYQQDPGMELHLIHYSYGVNSTEKGDLSSESTVSRIRTEHFPLTLESARPSHTSQYLCASSPPGLAFGEQFFGPGTRLTVL.

The V and J genes are TRBV27 and TRBJ2-5, with D tentatively TRBD2 (6 bases). Germline V lookup: CDR1 MNHEY, CDR2 SMNVEV (reference sequence). The CDR3 loop spans 16 amino acids. V lost 4 bases, J lost 1 base, and 16 bases lay in between. CDR3 bases: TGTGCCAGCAGTTCCCGGGACTCCGAGAGCCAAGAGACCCAGTACTTC. It is translated as CASSSRDSESQETQYF.

This clonotype has at least ten counts. J is TRBJ2-2 and V is TRBV11-2, with D uncertain. The V gene lost 4 bases and the J gene lost 4 bases, with 13 bases spanning the gap. The germline gives CDR1 SGHAT, CDR2 FQNNGV. This CDR3 comprises 15 residues. The CDR3 loop reads CASSSPAEVTGELFF. As DNA, the CDR3 is TGTGCCAGCAGCTCCCCAGCTGAGGTCACCGGGGAGCTGTTTTTT.

This clonotype was recorded a few times. This chain connects TRBV3-1 to TRBJ2-3, with D hard to call. V was clipped by 1 base and J by 13 bases, with 15 bases between them. Germline values: CDR1 LGHDT, CDR2 YNNKEL (reference sequence). The length of the CDR3 is 13 residues. CDR3 DNA sequence: TGTGCCAGCAGCCAAGTAGACACGGGCCGGGAGTATTTT. This translates into CASSQVDTGREYF.

This clonotype was seen at least ten times. V and J are TRBV12-3 or TRBV12-4 and TRBJ1-2; 8 nucleotides agree with TRBD1. With 5 bases clipped from V and 5 bases from J, the junction kept 1 base outside the gene matches. The CDR3 totals 12 residues. This chain's CDR3 is CASSHRGYGYTF. The DNA for the CDR3 is TGTGCCAGCAGTCACAGGGGGTATGGCTACACCTTC.

The J gene is TRBJ2-3, the V gene TRBV27, with a tentative D call TRBD2 (7 bases). This CDR3 has 16 residues. V lost 7 bases, J lost 4 bases, and 21 bases lay in between. Germline V gene sequence: CDR1 MNHEY, CDR2 SMNVEV (reference sequence). CDR3 DNA: TGTGCCAGCACCCAAAGGGCGGGGGCGGCCGCAGATACGCAGTATTTT. Translated: CASTQRAGAAADTQYF.

The rearrangement links TRBV5-6 to TRBJ2-7, with a weak D call TRBD1 (5 bases). Trimming took 9 bases from V and 6 from J, leaving 28 bases between them. Looked up from germline, CDR1 is SGHDT and CDR2 is YYEEEE. The CDR3 extends over 16 amino acids. DNA for the CDR3: TGTGCCAACAGGTCCCCCTTGACAAATAGATCGCGCGAGCAGTACTTC. It yields the protein CANRSPLTNRSREQYF.

This rearrangement joins TRBV5-5 to TRBJ2-7, with a tentative D call TRBD2 (6 bases). V lost 7 bases, J lost 4 bases, and 15 bases lay in between. Germline values: CDR1 SGHKS, CDR2 YYEKEE (reference sequence). The CDR3 has 13 residues. The CDR3 sequence: CASWRQEGYEQYF. CDR3 DNA: TGTGCCAGCTGGAGGCAGGAGGGTTACGAGCAGTACTTC. The full variable domain, with the rest looked up from reference TRBV5-5 and TRBJ2-7, is DAGVTQSPTHLIKTRGQQVTLRCSPISGHKSVSWYQQVLGQGPQFIFQYYEKEERGRGNFPDRFSARQFPNYSSELNVNALLLGDSALYLCASWRQEGYEQYFGPGTRLTVT.